The 7 T cell receptor beta chains presented below share a single source sample, sequenced in a study of T cells after yellow fever vaccination. In TCRdb, the 5' RACE reads were re-called with MiXCR into one record per CDR3 protein. The sample has about 260,000 distinct CDR3 sequences; roughly 5% are singletons. The starting material was CD4+ T cells sorted from PBMCs, obtained on the day of the yellow fever booster vaccination. These receptors all come from a young man who received the YFV17D yellow fever vaccine.

The chain combines TRBV5-1 with TRBJ2-3; no clear D gene. The CDR3 is 14 amino acids. Trimming stripped 4 bases from V and 6 bases from J, with 15 bases between. The germline CDR1 and CDR2 sequences are SGHRS and YFSETQ. The CDR3 is CASSPSPSLDTQYF. In DNA form, the CDR3 reads TGCGCCAGCAGCCCTAGTCCTTCCCTCGATACGCAGTATTTT.

The chain carries TRBV4-1 and TRBJ1-5, with D perhaps TRBD1 (5 bases). The V and J ends lost 1 base and 7 bases respectively, with 23 bases between them. The CDR3 contains 18 residues. The germline V gene encodes CDR1 MGHRA and CDR2 YSYEKL. DNA of the CDR3: TGCGCCAGCAGCCAAGTCCGGCTCGGCGGCAGGGTCGGCCAGCCCCAGCATTTT. It encodes CASSQVRLGGRVGQPQHF.

This clonotype was found a few times. The CDR3 region has the DNA TGCAGTGCTAGAGACACCACAGGACTAGCGGGGATCACCGGGGAGCTGTTTTTT. Its protein is CSARDTTGLAGITGELFF. This chain links TRBV20-1 with TRBJ2-2, with 12 bases identical to TRBD2. Looked up from germline, CDR1 is DFQATT and CDR2 is SNEGSKA (reference sequence). The CDR3 has 18 residues. After removal of 0 bases from V and 4 bases from J, the junction contained 9 bases not matched to a gene.

This clonotype appeared a few times. V gene TRBV6-2 or TRBV6-3 combines with J gene TRBJ2-4, with D hard to call. There are 12 residues in the CDR3. Trimming took 4 bases from V and 5 from J, leaving 6 bases between them. Per germline, CDR1 MNHEY and CDR2 SVGEGT. As DNA, the CDR3 is TGTGCCAGCAGTTTCCCACAAAACATTCAGTACTTC. This translates into CASSFPQNIQYF.

This clonotype was recorded at least ten times. The rearrangement joins TRBV5-1 to TRBJ2-2; TRBD2 matches at 10 bases. This CDR3 has 16 amino acids. With V trimmed by 4 bases and J by 4 bases, 7 bases remained unmatched. The germline CDR1 and CDR2 sequences are SGHRS and YFSETQ. This CDR3 is CASSATSGDLTGELFF. CDR3 sequence (DNA): TGCGCCAGCAGCGCTACTAGCGGGGACCTCACCGGGGAGCTGTTTTTT.

The chain couples TRBV20-1 to TRBJ1-1, with 7 bases identical to TRBD1. CDR1 is DFQATT, CDR2 SNEGSKA, per germline (reference sequence). The CDR3 is made up of 14 amino acids. The J segment lost 5 bases and the V segment lost 1 base, leaving 7 bases of the junction unmatched. Written as DNA, the CDR3 is TGCAGTGCTAGAGCGCCAGGGGGTAGGACTGAAGCTTTCTTT. It yields the protein CSARAPGGRTEAFF.

This clonotype was counted ten times or more. This sequence joins TRBV4-2 and TRBJ1-1; 7 bases fit TRBD1. V was pared by 1 base and J by 4 bases, with 9 bases of the junction left unmatched. The CDR3 sequence is 16 residues long. Per the germline V gene, CDR1 is LGHNA and CDR2 is YNFKEQ. This CDR3 reads CASSQVQGEIGTEAFF. CDR3 nucleotide sequence: TGTGCCAGCAGCCAAGTCCAGGGGGAAATAGGCACTGAAGCTTTCTTT.